One sample yielded the 16 T cell receptor beta chains listed below, sequenced in a study of post-analysis software for immune sequencing data. Unique-molecular-identifier-tagged TCR beta cDNA libraries were used. In TCRdb, the PCR reads were re-called with MiXCR into one record per CDR3 protein. The table shows 450,000 or so distinct CDR3 sequences, with roughly 45% occurring only once. Study-level results: About five TRBV segments, including TRBV5-6, TRBV5-1 and TRBV20-1, were more frequent in patients than controls.

The antigens of these receptors remain unknown. Source material: blood. These receptors were obtained from a girl aged 5 to 17 with multiple sclerosis.

This clonotype was seen only a few times. This chain connects TRBV4-3 to TRBJ2-7; 10 positions match TRBD1. Germline CDR1 and CDR2: LGHNA and YSLEER. This CDR3 has 15 amino acids. V gave up 3 bases and J gave up 0 bases; unmatched junction bases: 2. The DNA for the CDR3 is TGCGCCAGCAGCCACCGGACAGGGGGCTCCTACGAGCAGTACTTC. Amino acids: CASSHRTGGSYEQYF.

This clonotype has a handful of counts. CDR3 nucleotide sequence: TGCGCCAGCAGCCCCGACAGGGCGGACCTGAATGGGTTCTTC. Its translation: CASSPDRADLNGFF. The chain employs TRBV5-1 and TRBJ2-1; 7 bases match TRBD1. This CDR3 is built from 14 residues. The V and J ends lost 4 bases and 15 bases, in that order; junction bases with no gene match: 16. Looked up from germline, CDR1 is SGHRS and CDR2 is YFSETQ.

The chain has TRBV18 and TRBJ2-2; D unclear. The CDR3 length is 11 residues. Trimming took 3 bases from V and 6 from J, leaving 2 bases between them. Germline V lookup: CDR1 KGHSH, CDR2 LQKENI. CDR3 coding DNA: TGTGCCAGCTCACCGGCCGGGGAGCTGTTTTTT. It translates to CASSPAGELFF.

The table lists this clonotype with a count of one. The rearrangement uses TRBV7-2 and TRBJ1-5; TRBD1 might be the D (6 bases). Germline-derived CDR1 and CDR2 are SGHTA and FQGNSA. The CDR3 covers 16 residues. V was trimmed by 0 bases and J by 5 bases, leaving 14 bases between them. CDR3 sequence: CASSLATGSEDQPQHF. The CDR3 DNA reads as TGTGCCAGCAGCTTAGCCACAGGGTCGGAAGATCAGCCCCAGCATTTT.

The rearrangement uses TRBV5-1 and TRBJ2-3; D may match TRBD1 or TRBD2 (5 bases each). Germline lookup yields CDR1 SGHRS and CDR2 YFSETQ. V was cut by 0 bases and J by 1 base, with 12 bases left in between. The CDR3 consists of 16 residues. CDR3 loop: CASSLGQGEGTDTQYF. The CDR3 DNA sequence: TGCGCCAGCAGCTTGGGGCAGGGAGAGGGCACAGATACGCAGTATTTT. Looking up the rest from reference TRBV5-1 and TRBJ2-3 gives the full variable domain: KAGVTQTPRYLIKTRGQQVTLSCSPISGHRSVSWYQQTPGQGLQFLFEYFSETQRNKGNFPGRFSGRQFSNSRSEMNVSTLELGDSALYLCASSLGQGEGTDTQYFGPGTRLTVL.

The chain couples TRBV25-1 to TRBJ2-1, with 12 bases aligning to TRBD2. Germline V gene lookup returns CDR1 MGHDK and CDR2 SYGVNS. This CDR3 comprises 14 residues. The V gene end was trimmed by 6 bases and the J gene end by 7 bases; junction bases not matched to a gene: 4. CDR3 in DNA: TGTGCCAGCAGGGGAACTAGCGGGGGGAATGAGCAGTTCTTC. The encoded protein is CASRGTSGGNEQFF. The whole variable domain, remainder taken from reference TRBV25-1 and TRBJ2-1, is EADIYQTPRYLVIGTGKKITLECSQTMGHDKMYWYQQDPGMELHLIHYSYGVNSTEKGDLSSESTVSRIRTEHFPLTLESARPSHTSQYLCASRGTSGGNEQFFGPGTRLTVL.

The CDR3 DNA reads as TGTGCCAGCAGCCAAGGGACTCCGGGCGTGAACACTGAAGCTTTCTTT. Translated: CASSQGTPGVNTEAFF. J is TRBJ1-1 and V is TRBV12-3 or TRBV12-4, with TRBD1 as a possible D gene (5 bases). With 6 bases removed from V and 0 bases from J, the gap between germline ends came to 17 bases. CDR3 size: 16 residues.

J is TRBJ1-3 and V is TRBV29-1; D gene ambiguous. Trimming took off 3 bases at V and 4 bases at J, with 10 bases between the two ends. The CDR3 runs 13 residues. Germline assignment: CDR1 SQVTM and CDR2 ANQGSEA. In DNA, the CDR3 is TGCAGCGTTGATTCCAGGTTCGGAAACACCATATATTTT. Its translation: CSVDSRFGNTIYF. Complete variable domain (other parts from reference TRBV29-1 and TRBJ1-3): SAVISQKPSRDICQRGTSLTIQCQVDSQVTMMFWYRQQPGQSLTLIATANQGSEATYESGFVIDKFPISRPNLTFSTLTVSNMSPEDSSIYLCSVDSRFGNTIYFGEGSWLTVV.

The V gene is TRBV7-9, the J gene TRBJ1-5; D may be TRBD1 (5 bases). V was pared by 5 bases and J by 7 bases, with 15 bases between. The CDR3 consists of 14 residues. CDR1 and CDR2 from the germline V gene are SEHNR and FQNEAQ (reference sequence). CDR3 bases: TGTGCCAGCAGCCCACAGGCCGAGGGACAGCCCCAGCATTTT. Protein sequence: CASSPQAEGQPQHF.

The J gene is TRBJ1-2, the V gene TRBV7-2; D ambiguous. This CDR3 is 14 amino acids long. The germline V gene has CDR1 SGHTA and CDR2 FQGNSA. The ends were cut back, 3 bases at V and 1 base at J, with 9 bases in the middle. The CDR3 spells CASSLSELNYGYTF. DNA for the CDR3: TGTGCCAGCAGCTTGAGCGAACTTAACTATGGCTACACCTTC.

This clonotype was seen only a few times. The chain joins TRBV15 to TRBJ2-3, with 9 bases identical to TRBD2. The CDR3 totals 15 residues. The V gene's germline CDR1 is LNHNV and CDR2 YYDKDF (reference sequence). V trimming: 0 bases; J trimming: 5 bases; junction bases outside the gene matches: 3. Written as DNA, the CDR3 is TGTGCCACCAGCAGAGAGGTAGCGGGAGAAGATACGCAGTATTTT. The encoded protein is CATSREVAGEDTQYF.

The chain is built from TRBV27 and TRBJ2-1; TRBD1 is a possible D gene (5 bases). Trimming cost V 4 bases and J 4 bases, with 17 bases left between them. Germline V lookup: CDR1 MNHEY, CDR2 SMNVEV (reference sequence). CDR3 length: 16 residues. The chain's CDR3 is CASSSMSRALYNEQFF. CDR3 sequence (DNA): TGTGCCAGCAGTTCAATGAGCAGGGCCCTTTACAATGAGCAGTTCTTC.

CDR3 in amino acids: CASSFATTYYEQYF. As DNA, the CDR3 is TGCGCCAGCAGCTTCGCCACTACCTACTACGAGCAGTACTTC. This chain joins TRBV5-1 and TRBJ2-7, with D unresolved. There are 14 residues in the CDR3. The V end was cut by 2 bases, the J end by 3 bases, with 12 bases between. Per germline, CDR1 SGHRS and CDR2 YFSETQ.

This clonotype has a handful of counts. CDR3 DNA: TGTGCCACCAGTGATTTGAGCCTTCATGAGCAGTTCTTC. Its protein product is CATSDLSLHEQFF. This sequence joins TRBV24-1 and TRBJ2-1; D uncertain. The germline CDR1 and CDR2 sequences are KGHDR and SFDVKD. Trimming left V 0 bases short and J 8 bases short, with 7 bases between. This CDR3 region has 13 residues.

In the case of this clonotype: This may be a read error: a much more frequent sequence differs by one nucleotide. The CDR3 DNA follows: TGTGCCAGCGGGAGGACGTCCTCCTACGAGCAGTACTTC. It translates to CASGRTSSYEQYF. The rearrangement links TRBV12-3 or TRBV12-4 to TRBJ2-7, with a weak D call TRBD2 (6 bases). The CDR3 spans 13 residues. V was clipped by 8 bases and J by 0 bases, with 11 bases between them.

The chain is built from TRBV21-1 and TRBJ2-1; TRBD2 is taken as the D call from the table, unchecked against the DNA. TRBV21-1 is a listed pseudogene. The CDR3 extends over 21 amino acids. The CDR3 loop reads CASSKKQVGPRLMSSYNEQFF. DNA of the CDR3: TGTGCCAGCAGCAAAAAACAAGTGGGCCCCCGGCTAATGAGCTCCTACAATGAGCAGTTCTTC.